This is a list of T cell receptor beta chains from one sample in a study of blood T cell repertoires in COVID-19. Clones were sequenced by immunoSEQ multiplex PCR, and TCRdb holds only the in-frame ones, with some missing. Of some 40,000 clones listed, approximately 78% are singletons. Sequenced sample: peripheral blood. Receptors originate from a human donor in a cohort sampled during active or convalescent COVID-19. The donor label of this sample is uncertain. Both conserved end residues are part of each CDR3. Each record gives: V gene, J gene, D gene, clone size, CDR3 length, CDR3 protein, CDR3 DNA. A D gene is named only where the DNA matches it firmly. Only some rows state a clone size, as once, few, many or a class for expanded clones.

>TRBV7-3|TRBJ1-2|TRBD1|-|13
CASSLNGQGRYTF
TGTGCCAGCAGCTTAAACGGACAGGGTCGCTACACCTTC
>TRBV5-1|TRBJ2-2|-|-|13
CASSLSVTGELFF
TGCGCCAGCAGCTTGTCAGTGACCGGGGAGCTGTTTTTT
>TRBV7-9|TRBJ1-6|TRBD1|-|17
CASSLVFQGQSNSPLHF
TGTGCCAGCAGCTTAGTTTTCCAGGGACAGTCAAATTCACCCCTCCACTTT
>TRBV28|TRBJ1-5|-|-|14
CASSGGRSNQPQHF
TGTGCCAGCAGTGGGGGCAGGAGCAATCAGCCCCAGCATTTT
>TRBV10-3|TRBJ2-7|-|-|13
CAISESQAYEQYF
TGTGCCATCAGTGAAAGTCAGGCCTACGAGCAGTACTTC
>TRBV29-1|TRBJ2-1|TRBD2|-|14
CSVVLAVSYNEQFF
TGCAGCGTTGTTCTAGCGGTCTCCTACAATGAGCAGTTCTTC
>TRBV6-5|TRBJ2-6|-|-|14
CASLQSSGANVLTF
TGTGCCAGCCTACAGTCGTCTGGGGCCAACGTCCTGACTTTC
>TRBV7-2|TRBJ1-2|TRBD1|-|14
CASSLGTGVYGYTF
TGTGCCAGCAGCTTAGGGACAGGGGTCTATGGCTACACCTTC
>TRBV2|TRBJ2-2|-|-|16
CASRAPGLTNTGELFF
TGTGCCAGCAGAGCTCCGGGACTCACGAACACCGGGGAGCTGTTTTTT
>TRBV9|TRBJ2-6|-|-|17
CASTRGAGLSGANVLTF
TGTGCCAGCACCCGTGGGGCAGGGCTATCTGGGGCCAACGTCCTGACTTTC
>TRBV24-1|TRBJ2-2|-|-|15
CATSSGRDPTGELFF
TGTGCCACCAGTAGCGGGCGGGATCCCACCGGGGAGCTGTTTTTT
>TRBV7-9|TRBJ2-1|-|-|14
CASSPAWRDNEQFF
TGTGCCAGCAGCCCCGCCTGGAGGGACAATGAGCAGTTCTTC
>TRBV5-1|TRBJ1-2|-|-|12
CASSFTGYGYTF
TGCGCCAGCAGCTTTACAGGCTATGGCTACACCTTC
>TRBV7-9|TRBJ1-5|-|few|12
CASSLVRGPQHF
TGTGCCAGCAGCTTAGTCAGGGGGCCCCAGCATTTT
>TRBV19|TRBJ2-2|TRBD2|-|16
CASRVTGGSGSGELFF
TGTGCCAGTAGGGTTACGGGCGGGAGTGGTTCCGGGGAGCTGTTTTTT
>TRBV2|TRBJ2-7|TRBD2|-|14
CASNLLAGVHEQYF
TGTGCCAGCAACTTACTAGCGGGAGTTCACGAGCAGTACTTC
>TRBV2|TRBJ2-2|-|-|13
CASNFRNTGELFF
TGTGCCAGCAACTTTCGGAACACCGGGGAGCTGTTTTTT
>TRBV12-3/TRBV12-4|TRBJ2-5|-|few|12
CASSLLSETQYF
TGTGCCAGCAGTTTACTCTCTGAGACCCAGTACTTC
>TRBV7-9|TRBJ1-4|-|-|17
CASSLAQGLSTNEKLFF
TGTGCCAGCAGCTTAGCTCAGGGCCTCTCAACTAATGAAAAACTGTTTTTT
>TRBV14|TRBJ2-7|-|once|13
CASSQLRSYEQYF
TGTGCCAGCAGCCAACTGCGCTCCTACGAGCAGTACTTC
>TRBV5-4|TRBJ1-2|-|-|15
CASSYLDRPNYGYTF
TGTGCCAGCAGCTACTTGGACAGACCTAACTATGGCTACACCTTC
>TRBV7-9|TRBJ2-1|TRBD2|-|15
CASKPTSGSYNEQFF
TGTGCCAGCAAACCTACTAGCGGGAGTTACAATGAGCAGTTCTTC
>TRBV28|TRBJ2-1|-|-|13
CASSLDPRNEQFF
TGTGCCAGCAGTTTGGATCCGCGGAATGAGCAGTTCTTC
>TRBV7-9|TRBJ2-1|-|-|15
CASSLRGSSYNEQFF
TGTGCCAGCAGCTTACGGGGGAGCTCCTACAATGAGCAGTTCTTC
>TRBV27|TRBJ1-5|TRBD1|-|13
CASTGQASQPQHF
TGTGCCAGCACGGGACAGGCCAGCCAGCCCCAGCATTTT
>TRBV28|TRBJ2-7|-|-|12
CASSLLAGEQYF
TGTGCCAGCAGCCTCTTAGCCGGCGAGCAGTACTTC
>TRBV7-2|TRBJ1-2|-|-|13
CASSLSQGYGYTF
TGTGCCAGCAGCTTATCTCAGGGCTATGGCTACACCTTC
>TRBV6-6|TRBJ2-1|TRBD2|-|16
CASSSGRGASYNEQFF
TGTGCCAGCAGTAGCGGGAGGGGGGCCTCCTACAATGAGCAGTTCTTC
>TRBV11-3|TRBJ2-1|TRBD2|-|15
CASSFTRLAGNEQFF
TGTGCCAGCAGCTTCACAAGACTAGCGGGGAATGAGCAGTTCTTC
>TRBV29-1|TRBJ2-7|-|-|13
CSVGGDGIDKQYF
TGCAGCGTTGGGGGGGACGGCATAGACAAGCAGTACTTC
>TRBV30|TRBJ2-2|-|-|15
CAWSVVPANTGELFF
TGTGCCTGGAGTGTAGTTCCGGCGAACACCGGGGAGCTGTTTTTT
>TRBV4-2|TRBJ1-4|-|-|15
CASSQADSTNEKLFF
TGTGCCAGCAGCCAAGCCGACAGTACTAATGAAAAACTGTTTTTT
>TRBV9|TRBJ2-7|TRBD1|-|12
CASGTGGYEQYF
TGTGCCAGCGGGACAGGGGGCTACGAGCAGTACTTC
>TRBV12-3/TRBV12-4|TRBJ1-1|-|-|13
CASSFNRNTEAFF
TGTGCCAGCAGTTTCAATAGGAACACTGAAGCTTTCTTT
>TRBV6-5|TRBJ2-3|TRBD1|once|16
CASSYRGQGLGNTQYF
TGTGCCAGCAGTTACCGGGGACAGGGCCTTGGTAATACGCAGTATTTT
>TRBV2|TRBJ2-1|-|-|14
CASSEGTHSNEQFF
TGTGCCAGCAGTGAAGGGACTCACTCCAATGAGCAGTTCTTC
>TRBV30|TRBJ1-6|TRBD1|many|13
CAHQGQDNSPLHF
TGTGCCCACCAAGGACAGGATAATTCACCCCTCCACTTT
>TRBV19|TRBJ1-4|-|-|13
CASRRDTEEKLFF
TGTGCCAGTAGACGGGACACAGAAGAAAAACTGTTTTTT
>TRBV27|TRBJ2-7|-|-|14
CASSKFKIPSEQYF
TGTGCCAGCAGTAAGTTCAAGATCCCCAGCGAGCAGTACTTC
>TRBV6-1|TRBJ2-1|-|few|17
CASSERVRQSSYNEQFF
TGTGCCAGCAGTGAACGTGTGCGGCAAAGCTCCTACAATGAGCAGTTCTTC
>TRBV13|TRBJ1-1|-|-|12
CASSNIGTEAFF
TGTGCCAGCAGCAACATCGGGACAGAAGCTTTCTTT
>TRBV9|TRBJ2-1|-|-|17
CASSVELRTSAYNEQFF
TGTGCCAGCAGCGTAGAATTAAGGACTTCGGCCTACAATGAGCAGTTCTTC
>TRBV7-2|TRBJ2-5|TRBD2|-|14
CASSLTSGKRTQYF
TGTGCCAGCAGCTTGACTAGCGGGAAAAGGACCCAGTACTTC
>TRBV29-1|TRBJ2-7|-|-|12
CSVDGRGSEQYF
TGCAGCGTTGATGGCAGGGGTTCCGAGCAGTACTTC
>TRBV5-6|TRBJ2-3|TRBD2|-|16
CASSLLSERDTDTQYF
TGTGCCAGCAGCTTGTTATCGGAGCGGGACACAGATACGCAGTATTTT
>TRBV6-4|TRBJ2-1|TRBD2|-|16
CASSPDPWRGDNEQFF
TGTGCCAGCAGTCCAGATCCATGGCGGGGGGACAATGAGCAGTTCTTC
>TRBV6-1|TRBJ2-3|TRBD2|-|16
CASSGLTSGSADTQYF
TGTGCCAGCAGTGGATTGACTAGCGGGAGCGCAGATACGCAGTATTTT
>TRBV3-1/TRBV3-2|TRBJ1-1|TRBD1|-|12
CASRGTGGEAFF
TGTGCCAGCAGGGGGACAGGGGGTGAAGCTTTCTTT
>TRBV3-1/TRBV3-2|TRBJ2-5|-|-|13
CASTRREMKTQYF
TGTGCCAGCACCAGGAGGGAGATGAAGACCCAGTACTTC
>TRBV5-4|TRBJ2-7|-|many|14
CASSLGQSSYEQYF
TGTGCCAGCAGCTTGGGACAGAGCTCCTACGAGCAGTACTTC
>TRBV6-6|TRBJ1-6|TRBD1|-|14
CASRQGARNSPLHF
TGTGCCAGCCGCCAGGGGGCGCGCAATTCACCCCTCCACTTT
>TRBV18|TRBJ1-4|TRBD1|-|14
CASSPGQGGEKLFF
TGTGCCAGCTCACCAGGACAGGGAGGCGAAAAACTGTTTTTT
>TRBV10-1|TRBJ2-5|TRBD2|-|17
CASPDRTSGSKVETQYF
TGCGCCAGCCCTGACCGGACTAGCGGGAGTAAGGTTGAGACCCAGTACTTC
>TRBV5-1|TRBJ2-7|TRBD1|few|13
CASSIGGMREQYF
TGCGCCAGCAGCATAGGGGGCATGCGAGAGCAGTACTTC
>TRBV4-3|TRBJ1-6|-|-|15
CASSLEVLYNSPLHF
TGCGCCAGCAGCCTCGAGGTCCTCTATAATTCACCCCTCCACTTT
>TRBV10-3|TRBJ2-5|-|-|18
CAISAGRTGNPSQETQYF
TGTGCCATCAGCGCCGGTCGAACAGGGAACCCCAGCCAAGAGACCCAGTACTTC